This T cell receptor (beta chain) was recorded in a study of cytomegalovirus exposure and HLA in healthy donors listed by TCRdb under 2017. For context, the study as a whole: An earlier analysis of several hundred of the donors reported 250 to 300 Gb of sequence data and 100 million to 140 million unique TCR beta sequences from about 179 million T cells. Among the roughly 400 genotyped donors, about 83% belonged to the genetic ancestry cluster associated with self-reported Caucasian donors. In addition to the first cohort of approximately 670 subjects, a separate validation cohort of 100 to 150 different subjects was used. Typing coverage varied by locus: about 629-640 donors for A, B, C, DRB1 and DQB1; roughly 500 for DQA1; around 610 for DPA1; roughly 450 for DPB1. To study patterns of TCR occurrence, a later analysis re-analyzed previously published TCR beta repertoires from 666 donors and added high-resolution HLA genotyping. The study aimed to test whether signatures of past pathogen exposure could be identified by cataloging public T cell receptors. A later genetic analysis used genome-wide SNP genotypes for about three fifths of the 666 donors, treating that subset as a discovery cohort. Class I and class II HLA loci were covered by the typing at four-digit resolution. Among about 390 genotyped donors of the cohort, an average of around 240,000 unique TCR beta nucleotide sequences were sequenced per donor, roughly 20% of them non-productive. Because of strong linkage in the cohort, roughly five DR-DQ haplotypes were treated as single units for association and clustering. Donor age, sex, ethnicity and CMV serostatus were collected together with the repertoire data. Rather than drawing on any new phenotypic data, the later analysis identified candidate immune exposures from TCR beta sequences and the way those sequences occurred across donors. In an earlier analysis of a few hundred of the donors, high-throughput TCR beta sequencing was used to judge whether each TCR beta V gene segment behaved as functional or pseudogenic. To predict cytomegalovirus infection status, the study brought together high-throughput TCR immunosequencing, statistical association of individual TCRs with disease status, and machine learning. Every repertoire in the discovery cohort had been generated on one and the same sequencing platform. Approximately 310 gigabases of sequencing data and around 90 million unique TCR sequences made up an early release that covered around 640 HLA-typed donors. The study used immunosequencing to profile the T cell repertoires of hundreds of subjects and linked those repertoires to cytomegalovirus serostatus. Overall study outcomes, separate from this receptor: A further reported finding was that TCR beta sequences accurately predicted the HLA-A and HLA-B alleles for most subjects in the first cohort. Cytomegalovirus status was reported to be diagnosed by the classifier with high specificity and sensitivity in both the original and validation cohorts. Correlated functional status among segregating V segments might reflect linkage disequilibrium, but an unknown experimental factor could not be ruled out. The authors suggested that the approach could potentially be generalized to other disease states and immunological phenotypes. A group of highly shared sequence variants was considered likely to be a technical artifact of the sequencing pipeline. In a later genetic analysis, fewer N-insertions in productive TCRs were reported among donors in an Asian-associated ancestry cluster than the roughly 700-donor mean. In an earlier analysis of some 640 of the donors, most TCR beta V segments were observed in productive rearrangements about 90% or about 30% of the time, broadly matching IMGT annotations. This cohort had only TCR beta chains sequenced, and the lack of alpha or paired-chain data limited which features could be detected. CMV serostatus was the only immune exposure information available for the cohort. In a later analysis, over 15,000 TCR beta sequences were associated with specific HLA alleles at a false discovery rate of 0.05. In a later analysis, HLA-associated TCR beta chains were found to be more clonally expanded and to have lower generation probabilities than equally common non-associated chains. A later genetic analysis associated a missense DCLRE1C variant with V-gene and J-gene trimming of TCR beta chains, and an independent cohort replicated the association. Across donors, most TCR sequences were observed very rarely, whereas some public TCRs were present in many individuals. When HLA alleles, especially DR and DQ, strongly co-occurred, attributing TCR associations to individual alleles was difficult. Some IMGT-functional V segments, including TRBV6-2 and TRBV6-3, could not be told apart with the 87-base-pair reads, so those segments were excluded. According to a later analysis, most CMV-associated TCR beta chains appeared to be HLA-restricted, and the HLA associations seemed to be driven largely by CMV exposure. A later analysis found that TCR association rates varied across HLA loci, with DRB1 alleles showing the most associated TCRs and HLA-C alleles the fewest. Because counts were too low, seventeen rarely observed V segments, including chromosome 9 orphons, were left out of the earlier analysis of over 550 of the donors. Sequencing depth was assumed to be roughly uniform across donors in the presence/absence analyses, though that assumption may not hold. The study listed approximately 160 TCR beta chains as associated with cytomegalovirus. In vitro tests confirmed that a few of the cytomegalovirus-associated TCR beta chains recognize cytomegalovirus antigens. A later analysis reported that several top co-occurrence clusters appeared linked to parvovirus B19, influenza, CMV and Epstein-Barr virus. HLA typing was unavailable for some donors at each locus, so association tests used only the typed subset.

Taken from cysteine to phenylalanine, the CDR3 has 16 residues. Only CDR3 DNA is held: 48 bases, read in frame from base 1. CDR1 MDHEN and CDR2 SYDVKM were looked up in the germline V gene. Germline trimming amounts to 4 bases on V and 2 bases on J, with 2 as the count of junction bases outside the gene matches. To note about this clone: Its antigen remains unidentified. Base-call qualities are not available, and no considerably larger clone is one nucleotide away.

Libraries were built with the immunoSEQ multiplex PCR assay. For the multiplex PCR, a mixture combining 60 forward primers for TCR Vbeta segments and 13 reverse primers for TCR Jbeta segments was used. Amplification of the CDR3 region of rearranged TCR beta genes was performed with a multiplex PCR assay on genomic DNA. The amplified TCR beta libraries were sequenced on the Illumina HiSeq System as 87-base-pair reads. The study's own analysis went as follows. A later analysis tallied some 79 million unique TCR beta chains across the roughly 610 repertoires, and approximately 12 million of those chains were shared by two or more donors. Raw reads were error-corrected and collapsed into unique sequences with a nearest-neighbor algorithm that merged closely related sequences to remove PCR and sequencing errors. To assign V, D and J gene segments, CDR3 sequences were aligned to IMGT reference sequences. For a sequence to be retained, at least a six-nucleotide match to both a V gene segment and a J gene segment was required. Rearrangements were classified as productive when the CDR3 lacked stop codons and remained in frame with V and J, and all other rearrangements were classified as non-productive. CDR3 was defined according to IMGT convention as the region running from the second conserved V-encoded cysteine to the conserved J-encoded phenylalanine. The earlier analysis of 587 of the donors excluded sequences that lacked an unambiguous match to a single V gene segment. In an earlier analysis of a few hundred of the donors, V segments were called functional above 56.7% productive rearrangements and were called segregating when the between-donor standard deviation exceeded 5%. A statistical classification framework was built to diagnose cytomegalovirus status from the catalog of TCR beta chain sequences. A later analysis assigned V and J genes by comparing TCR nucleotide sequences with IMGT/GENE-DB human TR gene sequences. Using the TCRdist pipeline, a later analysis assigned CDR3 sequences along with most-parsimonious VDJ recombination scenarios. In a later analysis, each TCR beta chain was defined by its CDR3 amino acid sequence together with its V-gene family, and reads lacking a unique V-gene family were excluded. To address suspected cross-contamination and a sequencing artifact, a later analysis removed 592 highly shared, low-generation-probability nucleotide sequences. A later analysis calculated a clonal expansion index for each public chain from normalized within-repertoire ranks of inferred template counts. In a later analysis, generation probabilities were computed with a VDJ recombination model fitted to out-of-frame rearrangements, and the resulting probabilities were checked against IGoR. Hypergeometric tests were used in a later analysis to score TCR-TCR, TCR-HLA and TCR-CMV co-occurrence, with a repertoire-size bias correction applied to the TCR pairs. In a later analysis, false discovery rates were estimated by permuting HLA or CMV assignments 20 times. In a later analysis, co-occurring TCRs were grouped using DBSCAN, with TCRdist sequence similarity added in when clustering inside HLA-allele-positive subsets. Repertoires with fewer than 30,000 or more than 120,000 public chains were left out of co-occurrence clustering, as were about 5 repertoires with anomalous nucleotide sharing. Sourced from immuneACCESS, this table was stored by TCRdb with only in-frame sequences that have V and J called. A share of the clones is absent; for the studies checked, an unresolved V gene accounts for under half, and the remainder has no known explanation. V, J and clone size were drawn from that table, and D and trimming were deduced from the DNA. Across this sample there are under 200,000 clones, with approximately 82% seen only once. The top ten clonotypes cover 7% to 9.5% of the sample.

The cohort consisted of some 670 healthy bone marrow donors. Cohort members were all nominally healthy when sampled, although unrecorded immune exposures were likely present. The donor was CMV seropositive and was included in the group of 289 seropositive cohort members. Each donor provided a peripheral blood sample, and peripheral blood mononuclear cells were used for TCR beta sequencing. The Qiagen DNeasy Blood Extraction Kit was used to extract genomic DNA from the blood cell samples. The sample comprised PBMCs. The chain joins TRBV28 to TRBJ2-2, with 12 middle bases fitting TRBD2. This sequence originates from a male donor in good health and CMV-seropositive. The nucleotides are TGTGCCAGCAGTTCTAGCGGGAGGGGTAACACCGGGGAGCTGTTTTTT. Its amino acids are CASSSSGRGNTGELFF.